This TCR beta chain was documented in a study of cytomegalovirus exposure and HLA in healthy donors. Study details: For the approximately 390 genotyped donors, approximately 82% fell within the Caucasian-associated ancestry cluster.

PCR involved 60 Vbeta and 13 Jbeta primers. Produced via immunoSEQ multiplex PCR; TCRdb's table is partial and in-frame only. The table shows over 110,000 clones, with approximately 80% occurring only once. V shed 0 bases and J 1 base; nucleotides not matched to a gene: 10. Germline V gene data show CDR1 as MGHRA and CDR2 as YSYEKL. The CDR3 runs to 20 residues. The receptor's source is a woman aged 18-30 years in good health and CMV-seropositive. V gene TRBV4-1 combines with J gene TRBJ2-2; 11 bases are shared with TRBD2. The source material was PBMCs. The CDR3 DNA follows: TGCGCCAGCAGCCAAGATCCCAGGGGGCTAGCGGGGGGGAACACCGGGGAGCTGTTTTTT. This codes for CASSQDPRGLAGGNTGELFF.